The TCR beta chain under discussion was sequenced for a study of shared clonotypes between healthy human individuals. V dropped 4 bases and J dropped 2; count of bases not matched to a gene: 5. CDR1 and CDR2 from the germline V gene are SGHDT and YYEEEE. CDR3 length: 14 residues. In this sample, this clone turned up once. Its antigen is currently unknown. General study results and limits: Researchers found naive subsets generally carried larger estimated richness than memory subsets. Few donors limited the genetic and exposure-history diversity represented.

Sequenced by immunoSEQ multiplex PCR; TCRdb stores in-frame clones only, minus some. The sample holds about 960,000 clones; about 80% are singletons and the top ten take around 1.5%. This sequence joins TRBV5-6 and TRBJ2-5; 7 bases fit TRBD2. The sample taken for sequencing was memory CD4+ T cells sorted from blood. Specified subset: CD45RA-negative fraction. The origin of this receptor is a man younger than 30 in good health. This CDR3 reads CASSQISGQETQYF. The CDR3 DNA sequence: TGTGCCAGCAGCCAAATTAGCGGGCAAGAGACCCAGTACTTC. Combining the CDR3 with reference TRBV5-6 and TRBJ2-5 gives the whole variable domain DAGVTQSPTHLIKTRGQQVTLRCSPKSGHDTVSWYQQALGQGPQFIFQYYEEEERQRGNFPDRFSGHQFPNYSSELNVNALLLGDSALYLCASSQISGQETQYFGPGTRLLVL.